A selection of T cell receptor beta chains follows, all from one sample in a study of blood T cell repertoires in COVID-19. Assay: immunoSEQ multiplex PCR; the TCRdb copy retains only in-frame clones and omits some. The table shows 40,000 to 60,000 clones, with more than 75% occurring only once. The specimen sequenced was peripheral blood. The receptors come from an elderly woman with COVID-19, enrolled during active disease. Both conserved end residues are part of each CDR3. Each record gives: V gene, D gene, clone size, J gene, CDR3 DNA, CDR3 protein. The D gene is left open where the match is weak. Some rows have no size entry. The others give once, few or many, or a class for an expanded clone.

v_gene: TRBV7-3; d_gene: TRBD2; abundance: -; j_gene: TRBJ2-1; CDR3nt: TGTGCCAGCAGCTTAGAGGGGAGGGTTCCGCCCTACAATGAGCAGTTCTTC; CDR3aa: CASSLEGRVPPYNEQFF
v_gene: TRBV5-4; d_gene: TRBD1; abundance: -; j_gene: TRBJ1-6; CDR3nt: TGTGCCAGCAGCTTGGTGGCAGGGGGCGCGAATTCACCCCTCCACTTT; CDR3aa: CASSLVAGGANSPLHF
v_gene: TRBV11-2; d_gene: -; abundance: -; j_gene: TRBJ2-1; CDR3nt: TGTGCCAGCAGTTCCCGGAGTGAGCAGTTCTTC; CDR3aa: CASSSRSEQFF
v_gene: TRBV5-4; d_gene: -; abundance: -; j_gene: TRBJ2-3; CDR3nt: TGTGCCAGCAGCTTAGCCGTCCCCAATACGCAGTATTTT; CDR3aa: CASSLAVPNTQYF
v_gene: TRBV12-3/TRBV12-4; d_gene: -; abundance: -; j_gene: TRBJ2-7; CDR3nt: TGTGCCAGCAGTGAGGGTTACTCCTACGAGCAGTACTTC; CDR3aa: CASSEGYSYEQYF
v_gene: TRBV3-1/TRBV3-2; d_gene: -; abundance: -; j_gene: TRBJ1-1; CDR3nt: TGTGCCAGCAGGGGAGGCACTGAAGCTTTCTTT; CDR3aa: CASRGGTEAFF
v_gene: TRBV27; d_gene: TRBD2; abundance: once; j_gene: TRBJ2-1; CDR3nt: TGTGCCAGCAGCCGTGACCTTATAGCGGGAAGCTCCTACAATGAGCAGTTCTTC; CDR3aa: CASSRDLIAGSSYNEQFF
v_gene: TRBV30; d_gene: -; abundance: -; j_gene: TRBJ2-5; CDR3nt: TGTGCCTGGGTGGGGATTAGCGGATACGGGTTCGCCCAGTACTTC; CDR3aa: CAWVGISGYGFAQYF
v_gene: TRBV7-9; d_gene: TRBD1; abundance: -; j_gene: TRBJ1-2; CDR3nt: TGTGCCAGCAGCTTAGGACAGGGTAACTATGGCTACACCTTC; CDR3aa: CASSLGQGNYGYTF
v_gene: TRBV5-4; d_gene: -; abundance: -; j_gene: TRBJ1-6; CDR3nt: TGTGCCAGCAGCGCCCGACTCACGCATAATTCACCCCTCCACTTT; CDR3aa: CASSARLTHNSPLHF
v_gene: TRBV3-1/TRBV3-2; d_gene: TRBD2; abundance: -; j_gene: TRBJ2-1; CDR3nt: TGTGCCAGCAGCCAAGATTTTAGTAGCGGGAGGCTGTGGAATGAGCAGTTCTTC; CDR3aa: CASSQDFSSGRLWNEQFF